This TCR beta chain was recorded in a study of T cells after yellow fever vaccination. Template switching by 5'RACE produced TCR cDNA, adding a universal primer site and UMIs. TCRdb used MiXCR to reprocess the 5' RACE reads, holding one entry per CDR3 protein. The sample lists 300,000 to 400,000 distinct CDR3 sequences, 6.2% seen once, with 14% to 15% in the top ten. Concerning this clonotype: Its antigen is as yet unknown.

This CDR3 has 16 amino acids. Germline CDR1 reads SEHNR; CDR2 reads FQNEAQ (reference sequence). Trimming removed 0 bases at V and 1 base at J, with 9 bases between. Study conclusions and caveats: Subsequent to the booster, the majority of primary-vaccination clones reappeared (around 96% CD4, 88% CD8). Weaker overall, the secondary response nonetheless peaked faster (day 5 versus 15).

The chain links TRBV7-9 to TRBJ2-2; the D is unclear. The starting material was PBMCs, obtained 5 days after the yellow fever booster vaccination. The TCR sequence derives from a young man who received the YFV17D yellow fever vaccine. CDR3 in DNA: TGTGCCAGCAGCTTAGCGTTGCAGGAGAACACCGGGGAGCTGTTTTTT. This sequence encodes CASSLALQENTGELFF.